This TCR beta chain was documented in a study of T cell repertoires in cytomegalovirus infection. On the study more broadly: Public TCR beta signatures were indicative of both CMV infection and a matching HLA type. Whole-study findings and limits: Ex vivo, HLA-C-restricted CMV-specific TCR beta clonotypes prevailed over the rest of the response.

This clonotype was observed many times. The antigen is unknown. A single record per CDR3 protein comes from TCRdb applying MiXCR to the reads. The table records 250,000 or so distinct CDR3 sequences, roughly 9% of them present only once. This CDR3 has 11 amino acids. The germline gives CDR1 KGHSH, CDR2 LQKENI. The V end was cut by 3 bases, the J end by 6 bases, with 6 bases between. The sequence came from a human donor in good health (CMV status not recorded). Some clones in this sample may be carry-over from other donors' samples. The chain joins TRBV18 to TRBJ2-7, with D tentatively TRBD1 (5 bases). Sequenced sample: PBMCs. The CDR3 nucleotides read TGTGCCAGCTCACCTGACAGCGAGCAGTACTTC. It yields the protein CASSPDSEQYF.